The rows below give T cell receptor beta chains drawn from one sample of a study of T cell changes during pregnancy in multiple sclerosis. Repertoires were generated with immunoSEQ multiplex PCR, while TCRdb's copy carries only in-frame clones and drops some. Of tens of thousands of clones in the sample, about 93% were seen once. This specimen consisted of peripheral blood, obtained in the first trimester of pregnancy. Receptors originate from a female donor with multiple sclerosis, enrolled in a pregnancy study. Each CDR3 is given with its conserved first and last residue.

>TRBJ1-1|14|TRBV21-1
CASSLDGTDTEAFF
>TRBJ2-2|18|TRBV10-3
CAISESKWGLANTGELFF
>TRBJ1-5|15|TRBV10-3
CASRMEGASNQPQHF
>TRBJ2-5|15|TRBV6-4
CASSDFAGPGRAQYF
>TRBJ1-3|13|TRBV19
CASSMSPGNTIYF
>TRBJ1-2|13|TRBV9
CASSPRVGNGYTF
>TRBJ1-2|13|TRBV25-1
CASSEAGDYGYTF
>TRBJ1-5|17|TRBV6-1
CASSVDRPGYSNQPQHF
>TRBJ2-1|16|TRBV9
CASSVEGTNSYNEQFF
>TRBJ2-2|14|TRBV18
CASSLAARTGELFF
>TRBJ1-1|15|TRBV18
CASSPPARGNTEAFF
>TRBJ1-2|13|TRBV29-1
CSVEDGRGGGYTF
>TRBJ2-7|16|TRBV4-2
CASSQDLGAPSNEQYF
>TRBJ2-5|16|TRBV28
CASSPSGQGGQETQYF
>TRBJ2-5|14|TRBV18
CASSPLAGEETQYF
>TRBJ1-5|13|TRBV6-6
CASSQGVFGPQHF
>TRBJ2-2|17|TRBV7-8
CASSKSIAGGSTGELFF
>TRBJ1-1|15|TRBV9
CASSASGMVNTEAFF
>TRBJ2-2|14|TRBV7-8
CASSREANTGELFF
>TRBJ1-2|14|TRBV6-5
CASSYSGGHYGYTF
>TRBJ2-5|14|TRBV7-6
CASRRTGFDETQYF
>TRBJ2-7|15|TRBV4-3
CASSQDSSPANEQYF
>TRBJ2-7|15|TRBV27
CASSDLAVSSYEQYF
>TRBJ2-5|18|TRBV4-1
CASSQEGLAGGLKETQYF
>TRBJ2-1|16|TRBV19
CASSIVASGRGDEQFF
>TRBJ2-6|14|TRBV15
CATSADSGANVLTF
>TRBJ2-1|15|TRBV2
CASSGLAGGNNEQFF
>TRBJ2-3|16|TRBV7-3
CASSPGLAIGTDTQYF
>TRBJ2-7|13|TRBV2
CATSGSSPYEQYF
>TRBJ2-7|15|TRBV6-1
CASSEGAGSFYEQYF
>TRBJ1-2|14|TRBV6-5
CASSPQGYTHGYTF
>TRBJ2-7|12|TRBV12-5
CASAVGQAEQYF
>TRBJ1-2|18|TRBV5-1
CASSLDGQGAFQDYGYTF
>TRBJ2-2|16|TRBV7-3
CASSLRTGGNTGELFF
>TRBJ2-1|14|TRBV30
CAWGRAGGHNEQFF
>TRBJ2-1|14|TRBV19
CATTLAASYNEQFF
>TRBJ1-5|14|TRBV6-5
CASRTTGMNQPQHF
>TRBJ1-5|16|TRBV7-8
CASSFLLGQGNQPQHF
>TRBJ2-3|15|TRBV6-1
CASSERAGFTDTQYF
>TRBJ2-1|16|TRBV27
CASSLWGGASYNEQFF
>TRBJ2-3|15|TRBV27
CASSLRLGDTDTQYF
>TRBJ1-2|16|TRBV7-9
CASSHPRQGGHYGYTF
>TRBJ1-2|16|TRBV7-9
CASSLGDRVGSYGYTF
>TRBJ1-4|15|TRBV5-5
CASSPRTVGNEKLFF
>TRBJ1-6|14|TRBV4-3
CASSQLRVNSPLHF
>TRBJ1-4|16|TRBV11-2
CASSLLTVATNEKLFF
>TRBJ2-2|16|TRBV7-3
CASSPNRFSNTGELFF
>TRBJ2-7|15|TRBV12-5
CASGLVASALNEQYF
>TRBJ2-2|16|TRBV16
CASSQWRQGRTGELFF
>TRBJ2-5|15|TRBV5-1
CASRRTSGRWETQYF
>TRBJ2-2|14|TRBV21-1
CASRQGWFGGELFF
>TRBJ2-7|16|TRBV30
CAWMGLAGSSSYEQYF
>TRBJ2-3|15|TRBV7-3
CASSLTAVSTDTQYF